These T cell receptor beta chains were read from a single sample in a study of radiotherapy plus CTLA-4 blockade in lung cancer. Generated by immunoSEQ multiplex PCR, the TCRdb table keeps only in-frame clones and is missing some. The data contain nearly 95,000 clones, around 84% of them singletons. Sequences were derived from peripheral blood, sampled from a patient treated with radiotherapy plus ipilimumab. All receptors derive from a human donor with non-small cell lung cancer that progressed on radiotherapy plus ipilimumab. Each CDR3 is given with its conserved first and last residue. The order of the fields is CDR3 length, clone size, D gene, V gene, J gene, CDR3 protein, CDR3 DNA. D genes are given only for firm matches. Part of the rows lack a size; the others show once, few, many or a class for expanded clones.

14,-,TRBD2,TRBV5-1,TRBJ2-3,CASSLGSGSDTQYF,TGCGCCAGCAGCTTGGGTAGCGGGAGTGATACGCAGTATTTT
13,-,-,TRBV6-4,TRBJ1-1,CASSSGMNTEAFF,TGTGCCAGCTCCTCGGGAATGAACACTGAAGCTTTCTTT
15,-,TRBD2,TRBV2,TRBJ2-1,CASSVLTSGMDEQFF,TGTGCCAGCAGTGTGTTAACTAGCGGGATGGATGAGCAGTTCTTC
17,-,-,TRBV4-1,TRBJ1-5,CASSQTDGDLWSQPQHF,TGCGCCAGCAGCCAAACTGATGGGGACTTGTGGAGTCAGCCCCAGCATTTT
13,-,TRBD1,TRBV9,TRBJ1-2,CASSTTGVEGYTF,TGTGCCAGCAGCACAACAGGGGTGGAGGGCTACACCTTC
15,-,TRBD2,TRBV5-1,TRBJ2-1,CASSEGLARHNEQFF,TGCGCCAGCAGCGAAGGACTAGCGAGACACAATGAGCAGTTCTTC
14,-,TRBD1,TRBV6-6,TRBJ1-5,CASSPTGERQPQHF,TGTGCCAGCAGTCCCACAGGGGAGAGGCAGCCCCAGCATTTT
14,-,-,TRBV7-9,TRBJ2-1,CASSMTSRDYEQFF,TGTGCCAGCAGCATGACTTCCCGGGACTATGAGCAGTTCTTC
13,few,-,TRBV9,TRBJ2-5,CASSGRFQETQYF,TGTGCCAGCAGCGGTCGATTCCAGGAGACCCAGTACTTC
16,-,TRBD2,TRBV19,TRBJ2-1,CASSRAGGRVYNEQFF,TGTGCCAGTAGTAGGGCGGGAGGTCGGGTATACAATGAGCAGTTCTTC
12,few,-,TRBV10-3,TRBJ1-2,CAIKEGTYGYTF,TGTGCCATCAAGGAGGGTACCTATGGCTACACCTTC
16,-,TRBD1,TRBV30,TRBJ1-4,CAWSVTGSGGLEKLFF,TGTGCCTGGAGTGTAACAGGGTCAGGGGGGTTGGAAAAACTGTTTTTT
14,-,-,TRBV7-9,TRBJ1-1,CASSPYSMNTEAFF,TGTGCCAGCAGCCCCTACAGCATGAACACTGAAGCTTTCTTT
14,-,-,TRBV5-1,TRBJ2-7,CASSLGDGFYEQYF,TGCGCCAGCAGCTTGGGGGACGGCTTCTACGAGCAGTACTTC
13,-,-,TRBV2,TRBJ1-4,CASSQGRGEKLFF,TGTGCCAGCAGCCAGGGTAGGGGTGAAAAACTGTTTTTT
14,-,TRBD1,TRBV11-2,TRBJ1-3,CASSRGGGQITIYF,TGTGCCAGCAGCCGTGGCGGGGGACAGATAACCATATATTTT
13,-,TRBD1,TRBV11-2,TRBJ2-7,CASSSQTGSEQYF,TGTGCCAGCAGCTCCCAGACAGGGAGCGAGCAGTACTTC
15,-,TRBD1,TRBV28,TRBJ1-5,CASSLMDRDYQPQHF,TGTGCCAGCAGTTTAATGGACAGGGATTATCAGCCCCAGCATTTT
11,-,-,TRBV27,TRBJ2-7,CASNLPPRQYF,TGTGCCAGCAACCTTCCCCCGAGGCAGTACTTC
13,-,TRBD1,TRBV9,TRBJ1-1,CASSKQGTSEAFF,TGTGCCAGCAGCAAACAGGGGACGTCTGAAGCTTTCTTT
13,-,-,TRBV5-1,TRBJ2-5,CASSFPEGETQYF,TGCGCCAGCAGCTTCCCCGAGGGGGAGACCCAGTACTTC
15,-,TRBD1,TRBV5-4,TRBJ2-6,CASSLVTGGGNVLTF,TGTGCCAGCAGCTTGGTTACAGGGGGCGGCAACGTCCTGACTTTC
15,-,TRBD1,TRBV10-3,TRBJ1-1,CAISDPGTGGTEAFF,TGTGCCATCAGTGATCCCGGGACAGGCGGCACTGAAGCTTTCTTT
15,-,-,TRBV5-6,TRBJ1-1,CASSLVGEDGGKAFF,TGTGCCAGCAGCTTGGTCGGAGAGGACGGCGGGAAAGCTTTCTTT
15,once,-,TRBV7-3,TRBJ2-1,CASSLSSLSYNEQFF,TGTGCCAGCAGCTTATCGTCTTTATCCTACAATGAGCAGTTCTTC
13,-,-,TRBV12-5,TRBJ2-7,CASGFTGRDEQYF,TGTGCTAGTGGTTTCACAGGGCGCGACGAGCAGTACTTC
14,-,TRBD1,TRBV30,TRBJ1-1,CAWGRDRGNTEAFF,TGTGCCTGGGGCCGGGACAGAGGGAACACTGAAGCTTTCTTT
13,once,-,TRBV30,TRBJ1-3,CAWSTLPGNTIYF,TGTGCCTGGAGTACATTACCTGGAAACACCATATATTTT
14,-,TRBD2,TRBV6-5,TRBJ2-1,CASSPSGTNNEQFF,TGTGCCAGCAGTCCTAGCGGGACGAACAATGAGCAGTTCTTC
16,few,-,TRBV9,TRBJ2-1,CASSPVDGRMNNEQFF,TGTGCCAGCAGCCCCGTTGACGGGAGAATGAACAATGAGCAGTTCTTC
15,-,-,TRBV5-6,TRBJ1-2,CASSFVQGPNYGYTF,TGTGCCAGCAGCTTTGTTCAGGGACCTAACTATGGCTACACCTTC
14,once,-,TRBV7-2,TRBJ2-2,CASSLVQNTGELFF,TGTGCCAGCAGCTTAGTTCAGAACACCGGGGAGCTGTTTTTT
14,-,TRBD1,TRBV6-5,TRBJ2-5,CASSSRQGQETQYF,TGTGCCAGCAGTTCCCGACAGGGGCAAGAGACCCAGTACTTC
17,once,-,TRBV5-4,TRBJ2-2,CASSGGSFGGNTGELFF,TGTGCCAGCAGCGGGGGTTCGTTTGGCGGTAACACCGGGGAGCTGTTTTTT
13,-,-,TRBV6-4,TRBJ2-1,CASSESAVNEQFF,TGTGCCAGCAGTGAATCGGCCGTTAATGAGCAGTTCTTC
11,-,-,TRBV27,TRBJ1-1,CASSSRTEAFF,TGTGCCAGCAGTTCGAGGACTGAAGCTTTCTTT
17,once,-,TRBV5-1,TRBJ2-3,CASSLQPGRRTTDTQYF,TGCGCCAGCAGCTTACAACCGGGACGCCGAACGACAGATACGCAGTATTTT
15,few,TRBD1,TRBV19,TRBJ1-5,CASRSRQGDNQPQHF,TGTGCCAGTAGGAGTCGACAGGGGGACAATCAGCCCCAGCATTTT
15,-,-,TRBV19,TRBJ2-2,CASSIGTVSRGELFF,TGTGCCAGTAGTATAGGGACAGTATCGCGGGGGGAGCTGTTTTTT
14,-,TRBD2,TRBV11-2,TRBJ2-4,CASSSDNAGGIQYF,TGTGCCAGCAGCTCCGATAACGCGGGGGGCATTCAGTACTTC
16,-,TRBD2,TRBV9,TRBJ2-1,CASSALAGGPYNEQFF,TGTGCCAGCAGCGCTCTAGCGGGAGGTCCCTACAATGAGCAGTTCTTC
16,-,TRBD2,TRBV29-1,TRBJ2-7,CSVEVAGGLRSYEQYF,TGCAGCGTTGAAGTGGCGGGGGGCTTGAGGTCCTACGAGCAGTACTTC
15,-,-,TRBV2,TRBJ2-1,CASSEARGPGNEQFF,TGTGCCAGCAGTGAAGCGCGCGGGCCGGGCAATGAGCAGTTCTTC
14,-,-,TRBV12-5,TRBJ2-5,CASGLVGEEETQYF,TGTGCTAGTGGTTTGGTAGGAGAAGAAGAGACCCAGTACTTC
13,-,-,TRBV29-1,TRBJ1-2,CSGGGGANYGYTF,TGCAGCGGCGGGGGGGGAGCTAACTATGGCTACACCTTC
13,-,-,TRBV7-9,TRBJ2-5,CASSSTEQETQYF,TGTGCCAGCAGCTCGACGGAACAAGAGACCCAGTACTTC
13,-,-,TRBV28,TRBJ1-2,CASSLDSNYGYTF,TGTGCCAGCAGTTTGGACTCTAACTATGGCTACACCTTC
14,-,-,TRBV30,TRBJ2-3,CAWEAAGRTDTQYF,TGTGCCTGGGAGGCTGCTGGGAGGACAGATACGCAGTATTTT
11,-,-,TRBV10-2,TRBJ1-1,CASFDNTGAFF,TGCGCCAGTTTCGACAACACAGGCGCTTTCTTT
18,-,TRBD2,TRBV27,TRBJ2-2,CASSFELATVTNTGELFF,TGTGCCAGCAGTTTTGAACTAGCGACCGTGACGAACACCGGGGAGCTGTTTTTT
15,-,TRBD1,TRBV5-6,TRBJ1-2,CASSLSQGTSLGYTF,TGTGCCAGCAGCCTGTCACAGGGGACCAGTCTTGGCTACACCTTC
13,-,-,TRBV7-9,TRBJ1-4,CASSLEGLGALFF,TGTGCCAGCAGCTTAGAGGGGCTGGGTGCACTGTTTTTT
14,-,-,TRBV5-1,TRBJ1-1,CASSLIRAGVEAFF,TGCGCCAGCAGCTTGATTCGGGCAGGGGTTGAAGCTTTCTTT
15,once,TRBD1,TRBV9,TRBJ1-4,CASSEGTGGREKLFF,TGTGCCAGCAGCGAGGGGACAGGGGGCCGTGAAAAACTGTTTTTT
14,-,-,TRBV5-1,TRBJ1-3,CASSTGGSGNTIYF,TGCGCCAGCAGCACCGGGGGCAGTGGAAACACCATATATTTT
14,-,TRBD1,TRBV15,TRBJ1-5,CATSQGAGGQPQHF,TGTGCCACCTCACAGGGGGCAGGGGGACAGCCCCAGCATTTT
15,-,TRBD2,TRBV28,TRBJ2-1,CASSPRLAGRNEQFF,TGTGCCAGCAGTCCCCGGCTAGCGGGTAGGAATGAGCAGTTCTTC
16,-,TRBD2,TRBV7-9,TRBJ2-3,CASSLTSGRAIDTQYF,TGTGCCAGCAGCCTAACTAGCGGGAGGGCCATCGATACGCAGTATTTT
15,few,-,TRBV21-1,TRBJ2-7,CASSRSGTGATKQYF,TGTGCCAGCAGCCGCTCCGGGACAGGGGCTACGAAGCAGTACTTC